This note documents a single T cell receptor beta chain sequence. The antigen is not known. This library used around 0.4 ug RNA and molecular barcoded adaptors spanning alpha/delta and beta/gamma chains. MiXCR, applied by TCRdb to the reads, yields one record per CDR3 protein. Among roughly 93,000 distinct CDR3 sequences listed, 20% to 25% were seen once. These data originate in a study of read filtering for tumor transcriptome and immune sequencing. Study context: R-ISS stage counts were 8 for I, roughly 15 for II, about seven for III. Points from the study as a whole: Roughly 82% of IR-seq clonotypes had a single read, yet these held 3% to 4% of reads. Dropping single-read clonotypes raised IR-seq and RNA-seq shared-clonotype correlation.

Germline V lookup: CDR1 KGHDR, CDR2 SFDVKD. Trimming took off 4 bases at V and 10 bases at J, with 10 bases between the two ends. This CDR3 has 12 residues. This sequence originates from a donor older than 35 with multiple myeloma. The chain has TRBV24-1 and TRBJ2-1; D uncertain. Specimen: a population of CD138-negative cells sorted from bone marrow. The CDR3 bases are TGTGCCACCAGTGAGGGGTTAGGCGAGCAGTTCTTC. Amino acid sequence: CATSEGLGEQFF.